This T cell receptor beta chain was captured by sequencing in a study of early T cells in non-severe SARS-CoV-2 infection. Study-wide background: Unsorted whole-blood RNA was sequenced in bulk, leaving chains unpaired. Notes on the study in general: Using VDJdb, the matching emphasized anti-spike CD8 responses while missing private and CD4 specificities.

Notes on this clonotype: Its antigen is currently unknown.

Individual cDNA molecules carried attached unique molecular identifiers. TCRdb reanalysed the 5' RACE reads using MiXCR and keeps one entry per CDR3 protein. The top ten hold approximately 2.9% of the sample, which has some 81,000 distinct CDR3 sequences, roughly a sixth seen once. This CDR3 is built from 16 residues. The germline V gene has CDR1 SQVTM and CDR2 ANQGSEA. Trimming took off 2 bases at V and 4 bases at J, with 19 bases between the two ends. The sequencing input was whole blood. This TCR came from an adult who was a healthcare worker with PCR-confirmed SARS-CoV-2 infection or an uninfected control (not recorded which). The rearrangement uses TRBV29-1 and TRBJ2-3, with a tentative D call TRBD2 (7 bases). In nucleotides, the CDR3 is TGCAGCGTTGAACGGACCCGGGGGGCCCTCCCAGATACGCAGTATTTT. Its translation is CSVERTRGALPDTQYF.